This T cell receptor beta chain stems from a study of OX40 agonist ivuxolimab in advanced cancers. Across the whole study: It was ivuxolimab, an agonistic anti-OX40 (CD134) antibody, that patients were treated with. Patients enrolled in dose escalation were diagnosed with hepatocellular carcinoma, melanoma, renal cell or head and neck cancer. Study observations and caveats: In the 0.1 to 3.0 mg/kg range, CD4+ and CD8+ blood T cells had expanded clonally by week 6.

Clones were sequenced by immunoSEQ multiplex PCR, and TCRdb holds only the in-frame ones, with some missing. The sample has about 110,000 clones; more than 85% are singletons. V lost 6 bases and J lost 5, with 11 bases in between. Germline V gives CDR1 SEHNR, CDR2 FQNEAQ (reference sequence). The CDR3 consists of 13 residues. Concerning this clone: As yet, its antigen is unknown.

The sequencing used CD4+ or CD8+ T cells sorted from blood, collected in a trial of the OX40 agonist ivuxolimab. The origin of this receptor is an adult with an advanced solid tumor such as melanoma, head and neck, liver or kidney cancer. The V call is TRBV7-9, the J call TRBJ1-5; D is ambiguous. The DNA for the CDR3 is TGTGCCAGCAGTATGAACCGGGATCAGCCCCAGCATTTT. This translates into CASSMNRDQPQHF.